These 5 T cell receptor beta chains were sequenced from one sample in a study of identical twins listed by TCRdb under 2016. The library was obtained by 5' RACE. TCRdb names Illumina HiSeq 2000 as the instrument used. TCRdb passed the public sequencing reads through fastp at Q25 and MiXCR, retaining productive beta sequences. Each entry is one CDR3 protein sequence, shown with its most common DNA and genes. This sample gives 510,000 or so distinct CDR3 sequences in total; nearly 15% of them show up just once. 0.35% to 0.45% of the sample rests with the top ten. This sample also belongs to another study, concerning yellow fever vaccine responses in identical twins.

Sequencing input: CD4+ T cells sorted from blood. The origin of the receptors is a woman aged 18-29 years in good health.

V gene TRBV6-1 combines with J gene TRBJ2-2; either TRBD1 or TRBD2 may fit D (5 bases each). With 5 bases removed from V and 8 bases from J, the gap between germline ends came to 15 bases. CDR1 is MNHNS and CDR2 is SASEGT in the germline V gene. The CDR3 runs to 14 residues. In DNA, the CDR3 is TGTGCCAGCAGTCTTGGGACGCTGGGGGGGGAGCTGTTTTTT. Protein sequence: CASSLGTLGGELFF.

This clonotype appeared a few times. The chain has TRBV12-3 or TRBV12-4 and TRBJ2-2; no reliable D call. The CDR3 runs to 12 residues. The V end was cut by 6 bases, the J end by 7 bases, with 9 bases between. In DNA form, the CDR3 reads TGTGCCAGCAGGCTCCATGACGGGGAGCTGTTTTTT. It codes for CASRLHDGELFF.

This clonotype showed up just a few times. The V and J genes are TRBV2 and TRBJ2-5; D remains ambiguous. Germline CDR1 SNHLY, CDR2 FYNNEI. The CDR3 runs to 12 residues. Trimming removed 3 bases from V and 5 bases from J, with 7 bases in between. In nucleotides, the CDR3 is TGTGCCAGCAGTGAGTGGGGTGAGACCCAGTACTTC. Amino acid sequence: CASSEWGETQYF.

The rearrangement uses TRBV20-1 and TRBJ1-2, with D possibly matching TRBD1 (6 bases). Trimming removed 0 bases at V and 7 bases at J, with 9 bases between. This CDR3 is built from 12 residues. Per germline, CDR1 DFQATT and CDR2 SNEGSKA (reference sequence). Here the CDR3 reads CSARDTGRGYTF. The CDR3 region has the DNA TGCAGTGCTAGAGATACAGGGCGTGGCTACACCTTC.

This clonotype was observed many times. The J gene is TRBJ1-6, the V gene TRBV12-3 or TRBV12-4; 9 nucleotides line up with TRBD1. The J segment lost 4 bases and the V segment lost 6 bases, leaving 1 base of the junction unmatched. This CDR3 is 14 amino acids long. The CDR3 bases are TGTGCCAGCAGGGGACAGGGTTATAATTCACCCCTCCACTTT. Encoded protein: CASRGQGYNSPLHF.